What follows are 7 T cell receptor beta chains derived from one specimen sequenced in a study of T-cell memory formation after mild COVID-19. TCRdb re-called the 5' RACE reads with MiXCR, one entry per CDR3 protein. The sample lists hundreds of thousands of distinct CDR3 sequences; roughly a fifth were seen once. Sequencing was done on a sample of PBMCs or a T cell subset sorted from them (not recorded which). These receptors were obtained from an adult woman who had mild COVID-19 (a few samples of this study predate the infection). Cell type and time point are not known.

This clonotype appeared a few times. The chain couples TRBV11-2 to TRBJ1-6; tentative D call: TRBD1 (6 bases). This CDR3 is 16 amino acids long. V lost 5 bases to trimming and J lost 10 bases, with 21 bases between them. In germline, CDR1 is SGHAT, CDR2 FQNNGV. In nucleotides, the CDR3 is TGTGCCAGCAGCCCACGGCAAGGGGGTATAAGGTCACCCCTCCACTTT. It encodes CASSPRQGGIRSPLHF.

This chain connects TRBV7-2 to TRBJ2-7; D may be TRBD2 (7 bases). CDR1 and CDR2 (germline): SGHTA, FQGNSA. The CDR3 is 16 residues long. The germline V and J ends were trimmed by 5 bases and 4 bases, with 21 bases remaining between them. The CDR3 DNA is TGTGCCAGCAGCACGGCGGGAGTGGGGGGCCGGTACGAGCAGTACTTC. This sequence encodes CASSTAGVGGRYEQYF.

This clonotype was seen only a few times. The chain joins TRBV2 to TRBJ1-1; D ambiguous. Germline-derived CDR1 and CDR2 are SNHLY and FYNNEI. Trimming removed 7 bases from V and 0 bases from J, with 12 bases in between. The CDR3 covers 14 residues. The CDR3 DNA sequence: TGTGCCAGCAAAACTAGAAGTATGAACACTGAAGCTTTCTTT. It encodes CASKTRSMNTEAFF.

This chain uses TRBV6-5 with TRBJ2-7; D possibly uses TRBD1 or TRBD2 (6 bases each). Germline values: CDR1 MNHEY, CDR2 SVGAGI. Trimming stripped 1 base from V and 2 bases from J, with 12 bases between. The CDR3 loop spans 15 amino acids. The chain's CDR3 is CASSYFRGGTYEQYF. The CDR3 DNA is TGTGCCAGCAGTTACTTCAGGGGAGGAACCTACGAGCAGTACTTC.

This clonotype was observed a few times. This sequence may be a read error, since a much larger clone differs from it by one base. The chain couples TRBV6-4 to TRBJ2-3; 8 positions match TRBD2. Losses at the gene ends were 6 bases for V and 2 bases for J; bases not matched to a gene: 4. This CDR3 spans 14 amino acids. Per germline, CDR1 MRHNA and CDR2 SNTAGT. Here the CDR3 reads CASREAGATDTQYF. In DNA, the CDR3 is TGTGCCAGCAGAGAAGCGGGGGCCACAGATACGCAGTATTTT.

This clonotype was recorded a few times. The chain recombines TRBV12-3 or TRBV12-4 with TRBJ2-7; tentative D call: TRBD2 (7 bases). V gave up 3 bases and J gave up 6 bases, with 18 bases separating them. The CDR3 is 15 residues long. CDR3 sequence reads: CASSLVGGGTPEQYF. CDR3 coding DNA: TGTGCCAGCAGTTTGGTGGGCGGGGGCACACCCGAGCAGTACTTC.

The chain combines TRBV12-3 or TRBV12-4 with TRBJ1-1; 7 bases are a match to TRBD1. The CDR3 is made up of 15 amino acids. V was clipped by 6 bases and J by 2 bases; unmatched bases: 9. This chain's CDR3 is CASRPSGTANTEAFF. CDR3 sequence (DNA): TGTGCCAGCAGGCCGTCCGGGACAGCTAACACTGAAGCTTTCTTT.